These 20 T cell receptor beta chains share one sample of origin, sequenced in a study of control samples from healthy donors and cancer patients. Profiled with immunoSEQ multiplex PCR; TCRdb holds only in-frame clones, not every one. The data hold around 250,000 clones, with 82% observed a single time. Sequenced: PBMCs. The source of these receptors is a woman in her sixties with lung cancer.

The rearrangement joins TRBV19 to TRBJ2-3; the match to TRBD1 covers 7 bases. With V trimmed by 5 bases and J by 8 bases, 13 bases remained unmatched. CDR3 size: 15 residues. The V gene's germline CDR1 is LNHDA and CDR2 SQIVND (reference sequence). Here the CDR3 reads CASSGFWTGSGTQYF. DNA of the CDR3: TGTGCCAGTAGTGGCTTTTGGACAGGATCGGGTACGCAGTATTTT.

The CDR3 bases are TGTGCCAGCAGCCGTCAGTCATCTGGAAACACCATATATTTT. It specifies CASSRQSSGNTIYF. The chain combines TRBV7-8 with TRBJ1-3; D is unresolved. V lost 5 bases, J lost 1 base, and 9 bases lay in between. The CDR3 sequence is 14 residues long. Germline CDR1 is SGHVS and CDR2 is FQNEAQ.

The chain links TRBV6-5 to TRBJ1-3; D is undetermined. Germline V gene sequence: CDR1 MNHEY, CDR2 SVGAGI. Between the trimmed V and J ends, which lost 5 bases and 0 bases, there was a span of 11 bases. The CDR3 covers 15 residues. The CDR3 protein is CASSPQAFSGNTIYF. The CDR3 DNA reads TGTGCCAGCAGTCCCCAGGCTTTCTCTGGAAACACCATATATTTT.

This clone was observed a few times. The J gene is TRBJ1-5, the V gene TRBV19; D is uncertain. V lost 6 bases and J lost 10, with 16 bases in between. This CDR3 is 13 amino acids long. CDR1 and CDR2 (germline): LNHDA, SQIVND (reference sequence). CDR3 bases: TGTGCCAGTAGACGGATGGCTAGTTATCCCCAGCATTTT. Its translation is CASRRMASYPQHF.

The chain uses TRBV30 and TRBJ2-3, with D maybe TRBD1 (5 bases). CDR3 length equals 15 residues. Trimming shortened V by 3 bases and J by 1 base, and 14 bases separated the two germline ends. Germline CDR1 and CDR2: GTSNPN and SVGIG (reference sequence). The CDR3 nucleotides read TGTGCCTGGAGGTTCCCAGGGCGAGGCACAGATACGCAGTATTTT. This sequence encodes CAWRFPGRGTDTQYF.

This rearrangement joins TRBV27 to TRBJ2-5; TRBD2 aligns across 11 bases. CDR3 size: 16 residues. Germline CDR1 is MNHEY and CDR2 is SMNVEV (reference sequence). V lost 8 bases, J lost 4 bases, and 12 bases stayed unmatched. CDR3 sequence: CASHPIAGGPGETQYF. CDR3 nucleotides: TGTGCCAGCCACCCTATAGCGGGAGGGCCGGGAGAGACCCAGTACTTC.

The genes are TRBV5-1 and TRBJ2-5; D might be TRBD1 (6 bases). With 3 bases removed from V and 5 bases from J, the gap between germline ends came to 14 bases. This CDR3 has 14 amino acids. Looked up from germline, CDR1 is SGHRS and CDR2 is YFSETQ. The CDR3 here is CASSYLQGSETQYF. The CDR3 DNA reads as TGCGCCAGCAGCTATTTACAGGGTTCGGAGACCCAGTACTTC.

Written as DNA, the CDR3 is TGTGCCAGCAGTGGCGAAGGGGGCGCGAACACCGGGGAGCTGTTTTTT. Translation gives CASSGEGGANTGELFF. This chain uses TRBV6-4 with TRBJ2-2, with 7 nucleotides matching TRBD1. J lost 0 bases, V lost 4 bases, and 5 bases had no gene match. This CDR3 contains 16 residues. The germline V gene encodes CDR1 MRHNA and CDR2 SNTAGT.

The chain combines TRBV5-6 with TRBJ1-1; D gene uncertain. Trimming pared 5 bases from V and 1 base from J, leaving 6 bases between. The CDR3 contains 12 residues. Germline values: CDR1 SGHDT, CDR2 YYEEEE. This CDR3 is CASRVANTEAFF. CDR3 in DNA: TGTGCCAGCAGGGTCGCGAACACTGAAGCTTTCTTT.

The chain recombines TRBV12-5 with TRBJ1-2; 11 bases match TRBD1. The CDR3 has 15 residues. Germline loops: CDR1 LGHNT, CDR2 FRNRAP. V lost 4 bases and J lost 6; bases outside the gene matches: 7. As DNA, the CDR3 is TGTGCTAGTGGTTCCGGACAGGGGGCAGGGGATGGCTACACCTTC. This gives the protein CASGSGQGAGDGYTF.

The chain has TRBV18 and TRBJ2-3; D may be TRBD2 (5 bases). Germline CDR1 and CDR2: KGHSH and LQKENI. Trimming left V 4 bases short and J 6 bases short, with 14 bases between. This CDR3 spans 14 amino acids. CDR3: CASSRAEGFDTQYF. DNA for the CDR3: TGTGCCAGCTCACGCGCAGAGGGTTTCGATACGCAGTATTTT.

The chain joins TRBV25-1 to TRBJ1-6; 7 bases align to TRBD1. Germline CDR1 reads MGHDK; CDR2 reads SYGVNS. The CDR3 spans 15 residues. With 3 bases clipped from V and 5 bases from J, the junction kept 4 bases outside the gene matches. CDR3 region: CASSDRQGDNSPLHF. The CDR3 DNA reads as TGTGCCAGCAGTGATCGACAGGGTGATAATTCACCCCTCCACTTT.

The V gene is TRBV30, the J gene TRBJ2-3; weak D call: TRBD2 (7 bases). With 4 bases removed from V and 5 bases from J, the gap between germline ends came to 22 bases. Looked up from germline, CDR1 is GTSNPN and CDR2 is SVGIG (reference sequence). The CDR3 is 16 amino acids. The CDR3 is CAWNFEAGEGQDTQYF. CDR3 bases: TGTGCCTGGAACTTTGAGGCAGGGGAGGGTCAAGATACGCAGTATTTT. Based on the CDR3 plus reference TRBV30 and TRBJ2-3, the full variable domain is SQTIHQWPATLVQPVGSPLSLECTVEGTSNPNLYWYRQAAGRGLQLLFYSVGIGQISSEVPQNLSASRPQDRQFILSSKKLLLSDSGFYLCAWNFEAGEGQDTQYFGPGTRLTVL.

The V gene is TRBV12-3 or TRBV12-4, the J gene TRBJ2-7; no clear D. The CDR3 runs to 13 residues. The V gene lost 1 base and the J gene lost 2 bases, with 6 bases spanning the gap. Written as DNA, the CDR3 is TGTGCCAGCAGTTTAGTGGCAACCTACGAGCAGTACTTC. It codes for CASSLVATYEQYF.

This chain connects TRBV4-2 to TRBJ2-4, with D tentatively TRBD2 (6 bases). V lost 2 bases and J lost 0, with 8 bases in between. The CDR3 extends over 15 amino acids. The V gene's germline CDR1 is LGHNA and CDR2 YNFKEQ. The CDR3 loop reads CASSQLGLAKNIQYF. The DNA of the CDR3 is TGTGCCAGCAGCCAATTGGGACTAGCCAAAAACATTCAGTACTTC.

This clone was observed once. This chain uses TRBV19 with TRBJ2-3; 8 bases fit TRBD1. The V gene end was trimmed by 4 bases and the J gene end by 0 bases; junction bases not matched to a gene: 6. Germline CDR1 LNHDA, CDR2 SQIVND (reference sequence). The CDR3 loop spans 16 amino acids. The chain's CDR3 is CASSTRQGPSTDTQYF. The CDR3 nucleotides read TGTGCCAGTAGTACCCGACAGGGGCCGAGCACAGATACGCAGTATTTT.

This clone was seen just once. This rearrangement joins TRBV3-1 (or the pseudogene TRBV3-2) to TRBJ1-4; the match to TRBD1 covers 9 bases. CDR3 length: 16 residues. Germline-derived CDR1 and CDR2 are LGHDT and YNNKEL (reference sequence). J lost 3 bases, V lost 4 bases, and 6 bases had no gene match. The CDR3 bases are TGTGCCAGCAGCCCCTTCCGGACAGGGGCTAATGAAAAACTGTTTTTT. This encodes CASSPFRTGANEKLFF.

This chain links TRBV27 with TRBJ2-3, with 8 bases fitting TRBD1. V gave up 6 bases and J gave up 7 bases; unmatched junction bases: 3. Germline CDR1 reads MNHEY; CDR2 reads SMNVEV (reference sequence). The CDR3 spans 12 residues. Here the CDR3 reads CASSRQGNTQYF. As DNA, the CDR3 is TGTGCCAGCAGCCGACAGGGGAATACGCAGTATTTT.

This rearrangement joins TRBV15 to TRBJ2-7; a possible D gene is TRBD1 (5 bases). V was pared by 5 bases and J by 5 bases, with 13 bases between. CDR1 is LNHNV, CDR2 YYDKDF, per germline (reference sequence). The CDR3 sequence is 13 residues long. CDR3 sequence (DNA): TGTGCCACCAGCCTATCGATACAGGACGAGCAGTACTTC. This encodes CATSLSIQDEQYF.

J is TRBJ2-7 and V is TRBV7-9; possibly TRBD1 or TRBD2 for D (6 bases each). Germline V gives CDR1 SEHNR, CDR2 FQNEAQ (reference sequence). This CDR3 has 14 residues. V dropped 1 base and J dropped 4 bases, with 11 bases sitting between them. CDR3 sequence reads: CASSLEGGTYEQYF. The CDR3 DNA is TGTGCCAGCAGCTTAGAAGGAGGGACATACGAGCAGTACTTC.